The 5 T cell receptor beta chains listed next were all sequenced from one sample in a study of shared clonotypes between healthy human individuals. Only CD45RO-negative cells positively selected for CCR7 counted as naive CD8 cells, so terminally differentiated effector memory CD45RA+ cells were excluded. Repertoires were generated with immunoSEQ multiplex PCR, while TCRdb's copy carries only in-frame clones and drops some. Of about 680,000 clones in the sample, 92% were seen once. Material for sequencing was naive CD8+ T cells sorted from blood. The receptors here all came from a man aged 30 to 45 in good health.

The gene calls are TRBV5-6 and TRBJ1-1; no firm D call. V was trimmed by 3 bases and J by 4 bases, leaving 7 bases between them. The CDR3 sequence is 12 residues long. CDR1 and CDR2 (germline): SGHDT, YYEEEE. Written as DNA, the CDR3 is TGTGCCAGCAGCTGGAGGGTCACTGAAGCTTTCTTT. Its protein product is CASSWRVTEAFF.

The gene calls are TRBV7-9 and TRBJ1-5, with D unresolved. CDR1 and CDR2 (germline): SEHNR, FQNEAQ (reference sequence). The V end lost 3 bases, the J end lost 0 bases, and 6 bases lay between the germline ends. This CDR3 spans 14 amino acids. CDR3 sequence reads: CASSFLGSNQPQHF. The CDR3 DNA follows: TGTGCCAGCAGCTTTTTAGGTAGCAATCAGCCCCAGCATTTT.

The rearrangement uses TRBV6-6 and TRBJ2-7, with 10 bases fitting TRBD1. Germline V gene lookup returns CDR1 MNHNY and CDR2 SVGAGI (reference sequence). Trimming cost V 5 bases and J 4 bases; bases outside gene matches: 8. CDR3 length: 15 amino acids. The CDR3 DNA sequence: TGTGCCAGCAGTCCAACCTCGGGACAGGGGTACGAGCAGTACTTC. This sequence encodes CASSPTSGQGYEQYF.

CDR3: CASSSRMWGAYNEQFF. The CDR3 nucleotides read TGTGCCAGCAGTTCTAGGATGTGGGGAGCCTACAATGAGCAGTTCTTC. The genes are TRBV28 and TRBJ2-1; D is possibly TRBD2 (5 bases). V was shortened by 4 bases and J by 2 bases, with 15 bases between the two germline ends. This CDR3 is 16 amino acids long. Germline V gene data show CDR1 as MDHEN and CDR2 as SYDVKM.

This chain links TRBV5-4 with TRBJ2-1; TRBD1 or TRBD2 may be the D gene (6 bases each). This CDR3 contains 15 residues. The germline gives CDR1 SGHNT, CDR2 YYREEE (reference sequence). Trimming pared 2 bases from V and 4 bases from J, leaving 13 bases between. CDR3 sequence reads: CASSLGGLSYNEQFF. The CDR3 region has the DNA TGTGCCAGCAGCTTAGGGGGACTTTCTTACAATGAGCAGTTCTTC.